The 19 T cell receptor beta chains below all came from one sample that was sequenced in a study of blood T cell repertoires in COVID-19. The assay was immunoSEQ multiplex PCR, and TCRdb's table has in-frame clones only and misses some. The data show 280,000 or so clones, around 85% seen once. Input material: peripheral blood. These receptors came from a woman aged 25 to 45 who had recovered from COVID-19.

This sequence joins TRBV4-1 and TRBJ2-5; D not resolved. Trimming pared 2 bases from V and 0 bases from J, leaving 7 bases between. This CDR3 region has 14 residues. Germline loops: CDR1 MGHRA, CDR2 YSYEKL. The CDR3 reads CASSQSSYQETQYF. The CDR3 DNA is TGCGCCAGCAGCCAATCTAGTTACCAAGAGACCCAGTACTTC.

The CDR3 sequence is CASSLEVQGASYEQYF. Written as DNA, the CDR3 is TGTGCCAGCAGCTTGGAGGTCCAGGGGGCATCGTACGAGCAGTACTTC. V usage is TRBV5-5 and J usage is TRBJ2-7; 8 bases map to TRBD1. Germline V lookup: CDR1 SGHKS, CDR2 YYEKEE (reference sequence). The CDR3 has 16 residues. The J segment lost 4 bases and the V segment lost 0 bases, leaving 9 bases of the junction unmatched.

V and J are TRBV6-2 or TRBV6-3 and TRBJ2-7, with D perhaps matching TRBD1 (5 bases). The V gene's germline CDR1 is MNHEY and CDR2 SVGEGT. Trimming cost V 3 bases and J 2 bases, with 8 bases left between them. The CDR3 runs 13 residues. The CDR3 DNA follows: TGTGCCAGCAGTTATCCCAGGGCCTACGAGCAGTACTTC. Translation: CASSYPRAYEQYF.

The chain recombines TRBV25-1 with TRBJ2-2; 8 bases line up with TRBD1. Unmatched junction bases numbered 6, after V lost 6 bases and J lost 3 bases. Germline CDR1 and CDR2: MGHDK and SYGVNS. This CDR3 region has 15 residues. CDR3 protein: CASRQTGADTGELFF. Written as DNA, the CDR3 is TGTGCCAGCAGACAGACAGGGGCCGACACCGGGGAGCTGTTTTTT.

The rearrangement links TRBV5-4 to TRBJ1-2, with D possibly being TRBD1 (6 bases). With 4 bases removed from V and 4 bases from J, the gap between germline ends came to 11 bases. CDR1 is SGHNT and CDR2 is YYREEE in the germline V gene (reference sequence). This CDR3 is 13 amino acids long. Here the CDR3 DNA reads TGTGCCAGCAGCCCCCAGGGGACCTATGGCTACACCTTC. It codes for CASSPQGTYGYTF.

The chain joins TRBV5-1 to TRBJ2-3, with no clear D. Trimming shortened V by 0 bases and J by 2 bases, and 7 bases separated the two germline ends. CDR3 length: 14 amino acids. Germline assignment: CDR1 SGHRS and CDR2 YFSETQ. The CDR3, as DNA: TGCGCCAGCAGCTTGGCGGAGCTCACAGATACGCAGTATTTT. This encodes CASSLAELTDTQYF.

This sequence joins TRBV5-1 and TRBJ1-4; D is unclear. Looked up from germline, CDR1 is SGHRS and CDR2 is YFSETQ. This CDR3 contains 15 residues. Deletions cut 3 bases from V and 3 bases from J, with 12 bases between. CDR3 bases: TGCGCCAGCAGCTCTGAGGGCAGTCCTAATGAAAAACTGTTTTTT. Translation gives CASSSEGSPNEKLFF. Supplemented by reference TRBV5-1 and TRBJ1-4, the full variable domain reads KAGVTQTPRYLIKTRGQQVTLSCSPISGHRSVSWYQQTPGQGLQFLFEYFSETQRNKGNFPGRFSGRQFSNSRSEMNVSTLELGDSALYLCASSSEGSPNEKLFFGSGTQLSVL.

The V and J genes are TRBV5-6 and TRBJ1-2; unclear D gene. Per germline, CDR1 SGHDT and CDR2 YYEEEE. This CDR3 contains 15 residues. V was pared by 0 bases and J by 3 bases, with 12 bases between. CDR3: CASSLVNRFYYGYTF. The CDR3 DNA follows: TGTGCCAGCAGCTTGGTTAACAGATTCTACTATGGCTACACCTTC.

The rearrangement uses TRBV10-3 and TRBJ1-2; D may be TRBD1 (6 bases). The CDR3 is made up of 14 amino acids. Germline V gene lookup returns CDR1 ENHRY and CDR2 SYGVKD. With 3 bases removed from V and 2 bases from J, the gap between germline ends came to 10 bases. This CDR3 is CAISDTGTNYGYTF. The CDR3 region has the DNA TGTGCCATCAGTGATACAGGGACCAACTATGGCTACACCTTC.

This clone was observed a single time. V is TRBV19 and J is TRBJ2-7, with a possible D match to TRBD1 (5 bases). The V gene's germline CDR1 is LNHDA and CDR2 SQIVND (reference sequence). The CDR3 extends over 13 amino acids. V was cut by 5 bases and J by 2 bases, with 10 bases left in between. The CDR3 nucleotides are TGTGCCAGTAGTGCAGGGATAACCTACGAGCAGTACTTC. Protein product: CASSAGITYEQYF.

The V and J genes are TRBV6-5 and TRBJ1-3; the match to TRBD1 covers 7 bases. Germline V gene sequence: CDR1 MNHEY, CDR2 SVGAGI. This CDR3 comprises 13 residues. Losses at the gene ends were 5 bases for V and 11 bases for J; bases not matched to a gene: 9. In DNA form, the CDR3 reads TGTGCCAGCAGTCAGACAGGGAAGGTCGCCATATATTTT. This sequence encodes CASSQTGKVAIYF.

CDR3 bases: TGTGCCAGCAGTTTAATTAGGCAGGGGCCCACCGGGGAGCTGTTTTTT. This translates into CASSLIRQGPTGELFF. This chain links TRBV28 with TRBJ2-2, with D possibly being TRBD1 (6 bases). Germline lookup yields CDR1 MDHEN and CDR2 SYDVKM. Between the trimmed V and J ends, which lost 2 bases and 4 bases, there was a span of 14 bases. This CDR3 comprises 16 residues.

This clone was recorded only once. This chain joins TRBV25-1 and TRBJ1-3; the D is unclear. Germline lookup yields CDR1 MGHDK and CDR2 SYGVNS. Trimming took 4 bases from V and 0 from J, leaving 7 bases between them. CDR3 size: 14 residues. The CDR3 DNA is TGTGCCAGCAGTGGAGGGTTCTCTGGAAACACCATATATTTT. This encodes CASSGGFSGNTIYF.

This sequence joins TRBV6-6 and TRBJ2-7, with 7 nucleotides matching TRBD2. The CDR3 has 13 residues. CDR1 and CDR2 from the germline V gene are MNHNY and SVGAGI (reference sequence). Losses at the gene ends were 10 bases for V and 7 bases for J; bases not matched to a gene: 13. CDR3 region: CATSAGPPEEQYF. The CDR3 coding sequence is TGTGCCACCTCAGCGGGGCCCCCGGAAGAGCAGTACTTC.

This clone appeared many times. Other nucleotide sequences from this sample produce the same CDR3. This chain joins TRBV11-2 and TRBJ2-7; D perhaps matches TRBD1 (5 bases). CDR1 SGHAT and CDR2 FQNNGV come from the germline V gene. The CDR3 sequence is 13 residues long. The ends were cut back, 2 bases at V and 2 bases at J, with 7 bases in the middle. CDR3 DNA: TGTGCCAGCAGCTTACAGACAGCCTACGAGCAGTACTTC. Amino acid sequence: CASSLQTAYEQYF.

V is TRBV4-1 and J is TRBJ2-1; a weak D match, TRBD1 (6 bases). The V and J ends lost 1 base and 1 base respectively, with 11 bases between them. There are 16 residues in the CDR3. Germline V lookup: CDR1 MGHRA, CDR2 YSYEKL. For the CDR3, the DNA is TGCGCCAGCAGCCAAGTCGGGACACCGTCCTACAATGAGCAGTTCTTC. Translating gives CASSQVGTPSYNEQFF.

This clone was detected once. V and J are TRBV18 and TRBJ2-7, with no clear D. The CDR3 is made up of 14 amino acids. Trimming stripped 5 bases from V and 0 bases from J, with 11 bases between. Germline V gene sequence: CDR1 KGHSH, CDR2 LQKENI. CDR3 nucleotides: TGTGCCAGCTCATATTCTCCCCGCTCCTACGAGCAGTACTTC. Protein: CASSYSPRSYEQYF.

The V and J genes are TRBV7-2 and TRBJ2-7, with TRBD1 identical over 8 bases. This CDR3 has 15 residues. CDR1 is SGHTA and CDR2 is FQGNSA in the germline V gene. The V segment lost 3 bases and the J segment 7 bases; nucleotides outside the gene matches: 11. This CDR3 is CASSLDRVGPREQYF. The CDR3 region has the DNA TGTGCCAGCAGCTTGGACAGGGTGGGGCCCCGGGAGCAGTACTTC.

This chain uses TRBV9 with TRBJ1-6, with D perhaps TRBD1 (5 bases). The CDR3 is 14 amino acids. Germline V gene lookup returns CDR1 SGDLS and CDR2 YYNGEE. Trimming shortened V by 2 bases and J by 7 bases, and 10 bases separated the two germline ends. This CDR3 reads CASSVQGSNSPLHF. CDR3 nucleotide sequence: TGTGCCAGCAGCGTGCAGGGTTCCAATTCACCCCTCCACTTT.